This T cell receptor (beta chain) was sequenced in a study of CD8 T cells in ankylosing spondylitis. Whole-study results and caveats: Disease-linked clones had a CD8+ phenotype and relatively low frequency in peripheral blood. Earlier reports found some motif variants in synovial fluid and blood in reactive arthritis.

TCRdb recomputed calls from the 5' RACE reads with MiXCR, one row per CDR3 protein. The repertoire consists of approximately 240,000 distinct CDR3 sequences, with 24% occurring once and the leading ten covering roughly 0.67%. With regard to this clonotype: What it binds is unknown.

Material for sequencing was blood, either unsorted or a sorted T cell fraction (not recorded which). The sequence derives from a male donor with ankylosing spondylitis or in good health (not recorded which).

The DNA for the CDR3 is TGTGCCAGCAGTTACTCCCTAGCGCCAACCTACGAGCAGTACTTC. Translated, it gives CASSYSLAPTYEQYF. The J gene is TRBJ2-7, the V gene TRBV6-5, with D perhaps TRBD2 (6 bases). The length of the CDR3 is 15 residues. The germline CDR1 and CDR2 sequences are MNHEY and SVGAGI. Trimming cost V 0 bases and J 2 bases, with 11 bases left between them.